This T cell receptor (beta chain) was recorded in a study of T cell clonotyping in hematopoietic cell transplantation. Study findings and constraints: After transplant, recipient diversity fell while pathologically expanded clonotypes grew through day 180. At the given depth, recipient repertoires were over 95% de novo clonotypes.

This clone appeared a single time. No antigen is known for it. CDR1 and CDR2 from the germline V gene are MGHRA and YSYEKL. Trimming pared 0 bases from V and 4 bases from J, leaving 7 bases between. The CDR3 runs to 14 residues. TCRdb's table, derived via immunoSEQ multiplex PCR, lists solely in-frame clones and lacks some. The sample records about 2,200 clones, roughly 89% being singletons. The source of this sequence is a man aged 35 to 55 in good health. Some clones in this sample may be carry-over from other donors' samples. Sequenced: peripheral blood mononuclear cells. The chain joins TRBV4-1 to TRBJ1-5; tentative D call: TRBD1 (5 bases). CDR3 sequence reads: CASSQESGNQPQHF. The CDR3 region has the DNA TGCGCCAGCAGCCAAGAGTCAGGGAATCAGCCCCAGCATTTT.